Following are 12 T cell receptor beta chains from one sample sequenced in a study of blood T cell repertoires in COVID-19. The protocol was immunoSEQ multiplex PCR, while the TCRdb copy is restricted to in-frame clones and leaves out a portion. This sample carries 20,000 to 30,000 clones, approximately 90% of them seen once, and the ten largest clones take 15% to 20%. Sequenced: peripheral blood. All receptors derive from an elderly woman with acute or convalescent COVID-19.

The gene calls are TRBV9 and TRBJ2-7; TRBD2 is a possible D gene (5 bases). The germline V gene has CDR1 SGDLS and CDR2 YYNGEE. Trimming removed 0 bases at V and 5 bases at J, with 18 bases between. CDR3 length: 16 residues. The CDR3 DNA sequence: TGTGCCAGCAGCGTAGAAATGAGGGTCAGGCCCCACGAGCAGTACTTC. It specifies CASSVEMRVRPHEQYF.

Only one count was recorded for this clone. The chain is built from TRBV5-6 and TRBJ2-7; D is possibly TRBD2 (6 bases). The length of the CDR3 is 14 residues. Trimming took off 4 bases at V and 2 bases at J, with 13 bases between the two ends. Germline-derived CDR1 and CDR2 are SGHDT and YYEEEE. CDR3 loop: CASSSLGLTYEQYF. In DNA, the CDR3 is TGTGCCAGCAGCAGTTTGGGACTTACCTACGAGCAGTACTTC.

The chain has TRBV5-6 and TRBJ2-7, with a tentative D call TRBD2 (7 bases). Trimming pared 4 bases from V and 6 bases from J, leaving 23 bases between. The CDR3 has 16 residues. CDR1 and CDR2 from the germline V gene are SGHDT and YYEEEE. This chain's CDR3 is CASSGGRGTFRPEQYF. CDR3 bases: TGTGCCAGCAGCGGGGGGCGGGGGACCTTTAGGCCCGAGCAGTACTTC.

The gene calls are TRBV5-4 and TRBJ1-6; D gene uncertain. CDR1 and CDR2 (germline): SGHNT, YYREEE (reference sequence). V gave up 0 bases and J gave up 7 bases, with 8 bases separating them. The CDR3 extends over 14 amino acids. The CDR3, as DNA: TGTGCCAGCAGCTTGGCAGTGGAGAATTCACCCCTCCACTTT. This encodes CASSLAVENSPLHF.

The rearrangement joins TRBV18 to TRBJ2-5; 15 nucleotides match TRBD2. The CDR3 loop spans 15 amino acids. V shed 1 base, J shed 9 bases, and the junction held 3 bases outside the gene matches. CDR1 is KGHSH and CDR2 is LQKENI in the germline V gene. Here the CDR3 DNA reads TGTGCCAGCTCACCACGGACTAGCGGGGGGGAATCCCAGTACTTC. Translated: CASSPRTSGGESQYF. Complete variable domain (other parts from reference TRBV18 and TRBJ2-5): NAGVMQNPRHLVRRRGQEARLRCSPMKGHSHVYWYRQLPEEGLKFMVYLQKENIIDESGMPKERFSAEFPKEGPSILRIQQVVRGDSAAYFCASSPRTSGGESQYFGPGTRLLVL.

For the CDR3, the DNA is TGTGCCAGCAGCTTAGCTGGGCTAGCGGGAAGGAGCTCCTACGAGCAGTACTTC. Protein: CASSLAGLAGRSSYEQYF. The gene calls are TRBV7-6 and TRBJ2-7; 9 nucleotides line up with TRBD2. The trim removed 0 bases at V and 0 bases at J, leaving 9 bases unmatched. The germline gives CDR1 SGHVS, CDR2 FNYEAQ. This CDR3 comprises 18 residues.

This clone was recorded only once. The chain links TRBV18 to TRBJ2-7; D call uncertain. The CDR3 runs to 15 residues. The ends were cut back, 4 bases at V and 0 bases at J, with 13 bases in the middle. Germline assignment: CDR1 KGHSH and CDR2 LQKENI. This chain's CDR3 is CASSLFQDISYEQYF. The CDR3 nucleotides are TGTGCCAGCTCACTTTTCCAGGATATCTCCTACGAGCAGTACTTC.

The gene calls are TRBV5-1 and TRBJ1-4, with unresolved D. V lost 0 bases and J lost 8, with 8 bases in between. This CDR3 has 13 residues. Germline lookup yields CDR1 SGHRS and CDR2 YFSETQ. CDR3 loop: CASSLATTEKLFF. CDR3 DNA: TGCGCCAGCAGCTTGGCCACTACCGAAAAACTGTTTTTT.

The CDR3 DNA follows: TGTGCCAGTAGCGCCCTACCGACAGGCCCACCCCTCCACTTT. It codes for CASSALPTGPPLHF. The chain employs TRBV19 and TRBJ1-6; D possibly corresponds to TRBD1 (6 bases). The germline V gene encodes CDR1 LNHDA and CDR2 SQIVND (reference sequence). Trimming pared 6 bases from V and 11 bases from J, leaving 17 bases between. The CDR3 has 14 amino acids. The whole variable domain, remainder taken from reference TRBV19 and TRBJ1-6, is DGGITQSPKYLFRKEGQNVTLSCEQNLNHDAMYWYRQDPGQGLRLIYYSQIVNDFQKGDIAEGYSVSREKKESFPLTVTSAQKNPTAFYLCASSALPTGPPLHFGNGTRLTVT.

The chain links TRBV5-8 to TRBJ1-4, with D possibly matching TRBD1 (6 bases). The CDR3 extends over 16 amino acids. From germline, CDR1 is SGHTS and CDR2 YDEGEE. V shed 3 bases and J shed 1 base, with 13 bases lying between them. CDR3 amino acids: CASSSRLGGTNEKLFF. The CDR3 coding sequence is TGTGCCAGCAGCTCCCGTCTAGGGGGAACTAATGAAAAACTGTTTTTT. Variable domain in full (rest from reference TRBV5-8 and TRBJ1-4): EAGVTQSPTHLIKTRGQQATLRCSPISGHTSVYWYQQALGLGLQFLLWYDEGEERNRGNFPPRFSGRQFPNYSSELNVNALELEDSALYLCASSSRLGGTNEKLFFGSGTQLSVL.

The rearrangement uses TRBV6-5 and TRBJ1-1; possible D gene TRBD1, 5 bases. Trimming cost V 8 bases and J 1 base, with 11 bases left between them. This CDR3 spans 13 amino acids. Germline CDR1 MNHEY, CDR2 SVGAGI. CDR3 DNA sequence: TGTGCCAGCGGCCAAGGACAGAACACTGAAGCTTTCTTT. It translates to CASGQGQNTEAFF.

This chain connects TRBV7-2 to TRBJ2-1; 10 nucleotides agree with TRBD1. The V gene end was trimmed by 5 bases and the J gene end by 10 bases; junction bases not matched to a gene: 8. CDR3 length equals 14 residues. The V gene's germline CDR1 is SGHTA and CDR2 FQGNSA. The CDR3 spells CASSPGQGRKEQFF. The DNA for the CDR3 is TGTGCCAGCAGCCCGGGACAGGGGAGGAAGGAGCAGTTCTTC. The full variable domain, rest sourced from reference TRBV7-2 and TRBJ2-1, is GAGVSQSPSNKVTEKGKDVELRCDPISGHTALYWYRQSLGQGLEFLIYFQGNSAPDKSGLPSDRFSAERTGGSVSTLTIQRTQQEDSAVYLCASSPGQGRKEQFFGPGTRLTVL.